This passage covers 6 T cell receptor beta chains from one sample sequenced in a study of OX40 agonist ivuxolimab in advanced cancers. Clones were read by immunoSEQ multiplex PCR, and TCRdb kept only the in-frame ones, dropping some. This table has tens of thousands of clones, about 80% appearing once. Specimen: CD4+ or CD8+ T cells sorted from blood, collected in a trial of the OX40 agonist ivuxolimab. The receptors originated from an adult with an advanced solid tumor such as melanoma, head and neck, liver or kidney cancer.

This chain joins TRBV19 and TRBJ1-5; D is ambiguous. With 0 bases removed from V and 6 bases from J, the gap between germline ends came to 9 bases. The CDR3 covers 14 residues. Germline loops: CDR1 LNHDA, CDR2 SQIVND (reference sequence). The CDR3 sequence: CASSIEIEGQPQHF. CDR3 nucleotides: TGTGCCAGTAGTATAGAGATTGAAGGTCAGCCCCAGCATTTT.

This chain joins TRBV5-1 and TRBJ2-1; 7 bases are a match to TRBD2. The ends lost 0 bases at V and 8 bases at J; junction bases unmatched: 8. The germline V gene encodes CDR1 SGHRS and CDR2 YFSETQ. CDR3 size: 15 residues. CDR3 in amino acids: CASSLAWGLSDEQFF. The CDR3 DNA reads TGCGCCAGCAGCTTGGCCTGGGGACTATCTGATGAGCAGTTCTTC. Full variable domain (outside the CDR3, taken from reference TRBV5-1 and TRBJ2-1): KAGVTQTPRYLIKTRGQQVTLSCSPISGHRSVSWYQQTPGQGLQFLFEYFSETQRNKGNFPGRFSGRQFSNSRSEMNVSTLELGDSALYLCASSLAWGLSDEQFFGPGTRLTVL.

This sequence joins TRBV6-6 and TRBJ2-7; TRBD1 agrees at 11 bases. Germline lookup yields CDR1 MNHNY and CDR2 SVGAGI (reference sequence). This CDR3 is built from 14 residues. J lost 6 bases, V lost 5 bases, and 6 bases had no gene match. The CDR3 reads CASSRPGTGGEQYF. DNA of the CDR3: TGTGCCAGCAGTCGACCCGGGACAGGGGGCGAGCAGTACTTC.

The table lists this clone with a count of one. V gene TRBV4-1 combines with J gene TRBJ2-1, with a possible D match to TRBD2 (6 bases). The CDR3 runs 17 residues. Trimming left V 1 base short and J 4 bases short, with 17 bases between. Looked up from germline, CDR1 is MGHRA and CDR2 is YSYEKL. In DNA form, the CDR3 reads TGCGCCAGCAGCCAAGGTGGGCGGGGCCGTGGGTACAATGAGCAGTTCTTC. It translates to CASSQGGRGRGYNEQFF.

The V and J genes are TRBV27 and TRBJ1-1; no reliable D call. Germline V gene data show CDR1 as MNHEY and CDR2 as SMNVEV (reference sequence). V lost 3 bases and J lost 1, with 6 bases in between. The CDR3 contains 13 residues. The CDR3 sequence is CASSFSGNTEAFF. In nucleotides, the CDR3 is TGTGCCAGCAGTTTTTCGGGGAACACTGAAGCTTTCTTT.

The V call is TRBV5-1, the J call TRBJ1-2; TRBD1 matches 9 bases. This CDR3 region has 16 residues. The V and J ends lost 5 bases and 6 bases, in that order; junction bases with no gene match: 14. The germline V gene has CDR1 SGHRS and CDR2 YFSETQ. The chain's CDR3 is CASSSSPAGTGNGYTF. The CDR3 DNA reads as TGCGCCAGCAGTTCCTCCCCGGCTGGGACAGGGAATGGCTACACCTTC.